This T cell receptor beta chain is drawn from a study of blood T cell repertoires in COVID-19. Overall study: There were acute and convalescent COVID-19 samples, and they came from the United States, Italy and Spain.

This table comes from immunoSEQ multiplex PCR, and its TCRdb copy is limited to in-frame clones, with some not included. The sample lists approximately 230,000 clones, roughly four fifths occurring once. Germline CDR1 SGHRS, CDR2 YFSETQ. CDR3 size: 15 residues. V was trimmed by 2 bases and J by 9 bases, leaving 15 bases between them. The genes are TRBV5-1 and TRBJ1-6; TRBD1 is a possible D gene (6 bases). The sample comprised peripheral blood. This clonotype was obtained from a man older than 75 with acute or convalescent COVID-19. The CDR3: CASSLQGGDSSPLHF. CDR3 DNA: TGCGCCAGCAGCTTACAGGGTGGCGATAGTTCACCCCTCCACTTT.